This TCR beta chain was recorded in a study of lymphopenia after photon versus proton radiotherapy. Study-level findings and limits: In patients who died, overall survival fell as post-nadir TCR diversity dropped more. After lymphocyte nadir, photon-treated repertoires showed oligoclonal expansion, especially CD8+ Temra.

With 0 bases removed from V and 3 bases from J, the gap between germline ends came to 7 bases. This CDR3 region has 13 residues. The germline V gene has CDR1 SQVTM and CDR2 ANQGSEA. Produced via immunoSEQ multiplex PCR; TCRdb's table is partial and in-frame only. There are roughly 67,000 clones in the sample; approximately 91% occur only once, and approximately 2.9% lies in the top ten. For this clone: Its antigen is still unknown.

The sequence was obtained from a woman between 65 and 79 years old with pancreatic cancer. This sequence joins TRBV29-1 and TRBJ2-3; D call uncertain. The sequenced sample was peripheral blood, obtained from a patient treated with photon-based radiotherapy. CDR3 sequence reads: CSVEEGGTDTQYF. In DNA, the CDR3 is TGCAGCGTTGAAGAAGGCGGTACAGATACGCAGTATTTT.